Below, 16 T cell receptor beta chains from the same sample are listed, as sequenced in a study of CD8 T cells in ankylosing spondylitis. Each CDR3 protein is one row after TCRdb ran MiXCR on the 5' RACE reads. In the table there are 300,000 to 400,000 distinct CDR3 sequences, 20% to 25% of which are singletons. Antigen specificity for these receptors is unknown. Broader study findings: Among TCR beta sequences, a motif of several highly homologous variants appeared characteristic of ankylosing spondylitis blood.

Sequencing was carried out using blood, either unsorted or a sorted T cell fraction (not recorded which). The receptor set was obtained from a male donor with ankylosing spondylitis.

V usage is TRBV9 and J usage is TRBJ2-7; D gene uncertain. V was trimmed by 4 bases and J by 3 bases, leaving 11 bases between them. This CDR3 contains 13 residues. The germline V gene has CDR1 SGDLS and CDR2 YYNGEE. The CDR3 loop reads CASSRFSGYEQYF. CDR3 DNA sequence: TGTGCCAGCAGCCGGTTCTCAGGCTACGAGCAGTACTTC.

This CDR3 is CASSDVTVNQPQHF. CDR3 coding DNA: TGTGCCAGCAGTGATGTGACAGTGAATCAGCCCCAGCATTTT. The rearrangement joins TRBV25-1 to TRBJ1-5; D is possibly TRBD1 (5 bases). V lost 3 bases, J lost 4 bases, and 10 bases lay in between. The CDR3 runs to 14 residues. Looked up from germline, CDR1 is MGHDK and CDR2 is SYGVNS.

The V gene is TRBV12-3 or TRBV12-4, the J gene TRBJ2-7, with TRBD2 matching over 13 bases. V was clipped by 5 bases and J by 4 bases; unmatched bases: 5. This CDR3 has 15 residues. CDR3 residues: CASSRTSGRAYEQYF. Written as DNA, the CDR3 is TGTGCCAGCAGTCGAACTAGCGGGAGGGCTTACGAGCAGTACTTC.

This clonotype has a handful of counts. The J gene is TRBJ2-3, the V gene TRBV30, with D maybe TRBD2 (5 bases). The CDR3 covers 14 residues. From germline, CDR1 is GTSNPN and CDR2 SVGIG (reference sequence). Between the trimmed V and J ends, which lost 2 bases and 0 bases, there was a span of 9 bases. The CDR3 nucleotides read TGTGCCTGGAGTTGGGAGCGGAGCACAGATACGCAGTATTTT. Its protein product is CAWSWERSTDTQYF.

CDR3 DNA: TGTGCCAGCAGCTTACGGGGGGCTGACACCGGGGAGCTGTTTTTT. Translated: CASSLRGADTGELFF. The chain employs TRBV7-3 and TRBJ2-2; D is perhaps TRBD2 (7 bases). The V end was cut by 2 bases, the J end by 3 bases, with 10 bases between. The length of the CDR3 is 15 residues. Germline CDR1 SGHTA, CDR2 FQGTGA.

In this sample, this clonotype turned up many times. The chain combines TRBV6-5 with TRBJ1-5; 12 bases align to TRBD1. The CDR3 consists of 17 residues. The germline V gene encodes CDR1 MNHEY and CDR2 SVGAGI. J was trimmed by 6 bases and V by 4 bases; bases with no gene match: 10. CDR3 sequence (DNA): TGTGCCAGCAGTTTCCCCCCGGGACAGGGGGCTGGTCAGCCCCAGCATTTT. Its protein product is CASSFPPGQGAGQPQHF.

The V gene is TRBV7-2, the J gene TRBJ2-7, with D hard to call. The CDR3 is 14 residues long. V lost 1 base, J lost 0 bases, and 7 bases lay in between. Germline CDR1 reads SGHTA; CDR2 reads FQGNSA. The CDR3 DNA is TGTGCCAGCAGCTTAGATGGCTACTCCTACGAGCAGTACTTC. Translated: CASSLDGYSYEQYF.

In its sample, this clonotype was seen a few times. The CDR3 region has the DNA TGTGCCACCAGCAGAGATCGCGCCAATCGCCATAATTCACCCCTCCACTTT. Translating gives CATSRDRANRHNSPLHF. The chain is built from TRBV15 and TRBJ1-6; D is ambiguous. Looked up from germline, CDR1 is LNHNV and CDR2 is YYDKDF (reference sequence). Trimming removed 0 bases at V and 5 bases at J, with 14 bases between. This CDR3 contains 17 residues. Full variable domain (missing parts from reference TRBV15 and TRBJ1-6): DAMVIQNPRYQVTQFGKPVTLSCSQTLNHNVMYWYQQKSSQAPKLLFHYYDKDFNNEADTPDNFQSRRPNTSFCFLDIRSPGLGDTAMYLCATSRDRANRHNSPLHFGNGTRLTVT.

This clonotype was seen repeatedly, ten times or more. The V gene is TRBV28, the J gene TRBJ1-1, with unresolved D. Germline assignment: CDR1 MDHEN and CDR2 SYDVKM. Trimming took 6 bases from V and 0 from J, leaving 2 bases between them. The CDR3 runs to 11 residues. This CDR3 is CASRLNTEAFF. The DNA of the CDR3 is TGTGCCAGCAGATTGAACACTGAAGCTTTCTTT.

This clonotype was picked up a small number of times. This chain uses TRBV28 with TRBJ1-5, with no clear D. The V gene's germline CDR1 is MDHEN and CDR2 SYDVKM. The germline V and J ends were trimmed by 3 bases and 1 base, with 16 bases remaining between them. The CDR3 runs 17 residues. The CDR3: CASSFVASQASNQPQHF. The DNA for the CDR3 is TGTGCCAGCAGTTTCGTGGCCTCCCAGGCGAGCAATCAGCCCCAGCATTTT.

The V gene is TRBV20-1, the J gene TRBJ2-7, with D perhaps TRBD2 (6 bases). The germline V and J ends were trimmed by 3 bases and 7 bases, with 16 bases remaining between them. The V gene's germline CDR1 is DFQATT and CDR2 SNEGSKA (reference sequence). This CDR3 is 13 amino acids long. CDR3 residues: CSARARTTGEQYF. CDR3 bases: TGCAGTGCTAGGGCGCGGACTACGGGGGAGCAGTACTTC.

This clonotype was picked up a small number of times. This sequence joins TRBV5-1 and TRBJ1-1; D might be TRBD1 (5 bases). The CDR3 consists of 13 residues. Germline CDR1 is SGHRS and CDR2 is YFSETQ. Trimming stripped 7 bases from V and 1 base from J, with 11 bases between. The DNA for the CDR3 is TGCGCCAGCCAAAGAGGGGCGAACACTGAAGCTTTCTTT. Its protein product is CASQRGANTEAFF. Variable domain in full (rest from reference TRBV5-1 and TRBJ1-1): KAGVTQTPRYLIKTRGQQVTLSCSPISGHRSVSWYQQTPGQGLQFLFEYFSETQRNKGNFPGRFSGRQFSNSRSEMNVSTLELGDSALYLCASQRGANTEAFFGQGTRLTVV.

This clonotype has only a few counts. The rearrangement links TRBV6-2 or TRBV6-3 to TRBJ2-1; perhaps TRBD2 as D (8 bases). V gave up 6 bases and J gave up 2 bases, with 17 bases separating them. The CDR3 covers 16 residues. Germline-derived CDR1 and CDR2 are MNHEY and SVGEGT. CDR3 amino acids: CASSDRDGRAYNEQFF. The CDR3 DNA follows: TGTGCCAGCAGCGACAGGGACGGGAGGGCCTACAATGAGCAGTTCTTC.

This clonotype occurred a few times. The CDR3: CSASPLAGGGGQETQYF. The CDR3 nucleotides read TGCAGTGCTAGTCCGCTAGCGGGAGGAGGGGGGCAAGAGACCCAGTACTTC. V gene TRBV20-1 combines with J gene TRBJ2-5; 11 positions match TRBD2. Germline trimming cut 3 bases from V and 2 bases from J; bases unmatched to any gene: 11. Germline V gene lookup returns CDR1 DFQATT and CDR2 SNEGSKA (reference sequence). The CDR3 is 17 amino acids.

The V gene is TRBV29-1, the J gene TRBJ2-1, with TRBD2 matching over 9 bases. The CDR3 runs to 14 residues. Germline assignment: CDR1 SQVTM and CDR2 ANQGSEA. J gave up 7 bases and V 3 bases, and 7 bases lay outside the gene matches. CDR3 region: CSVEPTSGTNEQFF. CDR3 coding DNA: TGCAGCGTTGAGCCGACTAGCGGAACGAATGAGCAGTTCTTC.

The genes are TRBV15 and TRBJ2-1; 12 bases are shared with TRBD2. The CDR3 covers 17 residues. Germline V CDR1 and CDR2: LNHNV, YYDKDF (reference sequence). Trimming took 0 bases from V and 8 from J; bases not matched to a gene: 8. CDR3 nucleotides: TGTGCCACCAGCAGAGATTATGGGAGACTAGCGGGAGATGAGCAGTTCTTC. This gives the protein CATSRDYGRLAGDEQFF. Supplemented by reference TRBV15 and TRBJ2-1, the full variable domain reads DAMVIQNPRYQVTQFGKPVTLSCSQTLNHNVMYWYQQKSSQAPKLLFHYYDKDFNNEADTPDNFQSRRPNTSFCFLDIRSPGLGDTAMYLCATSRDYGRLAGDEQFFGPGTRLTVL.